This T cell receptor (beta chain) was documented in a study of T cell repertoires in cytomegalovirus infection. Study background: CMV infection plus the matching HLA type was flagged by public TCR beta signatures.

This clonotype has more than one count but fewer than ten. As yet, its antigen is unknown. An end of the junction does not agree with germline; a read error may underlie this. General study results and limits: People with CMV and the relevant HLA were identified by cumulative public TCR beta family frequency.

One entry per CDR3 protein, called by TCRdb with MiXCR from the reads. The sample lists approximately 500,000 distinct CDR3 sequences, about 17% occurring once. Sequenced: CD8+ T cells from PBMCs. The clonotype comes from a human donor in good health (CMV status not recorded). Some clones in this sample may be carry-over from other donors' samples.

CDR3 sequence (DNA): TGTGTCAGCAGCCGAAGAACTGGGGCCAACGTCCTGACTTTC. It encodes CVSSRRTGANVLTF. The rearrangement joins TRBV7-9 to TRBJ2-6; D call uncertain. Germline CDR1 and CDR2: SEHNR and FQNEAQ (reference sequence). CDR3 length equals 14 residues.